This TCR beta chain was identified during a study of blood T cell repertoires in COVID-19 (dated by TCRdb to 2018 to 2021). As for the study more broadly: The collaborator samples originated in the United States, Italy and Spain and spanned the acute and convalescent phases of COVID-19. The prospective study material was composed of cDNA or gDNA derived from T cells, B-cell-depleted T cells, or PBMCs. The dataset comprised deeply sampled blood TCRbeta repertoires from subjects exposed to, actively infected with, or recovered from COVID-19. The repertoires were released in a freely available public database intended as a resource for research on the immune response to SARS-CoV-2. Samples came from the ongoing ImmuneRACE study (first 160 participants) plus 1,254 subjects from 6 global collaborators. A de-identified subject ID, COVID-19 status, age in years and sex were almost always included in the sample metadata. Where HLA class I and class II types were available, the types were taken from metadata supplied by the sample provider, not from assay-based typing. The paper as a whole reports these results and caveats: Clinical and demographic metadata were provided uncurated, with the amount varying by source and participant.

TCRbeta CDR3 regions were amplified from genomic DNA using the immunoSEQ Assay, a bias-controlled multiplex PCR. The published analysis was carried out like this. Nucleated cell counts per sample were estimated from amplification of reference gene primers within the assay. To quantify the absolute abundance of each unique TCRbeta CDR3 rearrangement, sequence reads were collapsed and filtered. Productive Simpson clonality was computed per sample as the square root of Simpson's diversity index over productive rearrangements. TCRdb mirrors the immuneACCESS table, restricted to in-frame sequences. Some clones are absent from its copies; in checked studies, under half trace to an unresolved V gene, and the reason for the others is unknown. The D gene and trimming were derived from the DNA, and the V and J assignments and clone size from that table. A total of 270,000 or so clones appear in this sample, about nine tenths of them only once. The top ten clonotypes cover approximately 4% of the sample.

Participants in the prospective study were enrolled through a virtual design, were aged about 18 to 90 years, and lived in under 25 United States geographic areas. In the prospective study, cohorts were assigned on the basis of participant-reported clinical history obtained from a screening survey and a study questionnaire. In the prospective study, mobile phlebotomists collected whole blood, serum and a nasopharyngeal or oropharyngeal swab from each participant. Participants in the prospective study had the option to provide additional blood draws and questionnaires over an approximately 2-month period. Before DNA extraction, prospective study blood samples were shipped either frozen or at room temperature. Of note for this clone: Its antigen is unknown. One base away there is no much larger clone; base qualities are not given.

The CDR3 covers 14 residues, taking in both the cysteine and the phenylalanine. Only CDR3 DNA is held: 42 bases, read in frame from base 1. Per the germline V gene, MGHRA is the CDR1 and YSYEKL is the CDR2. Trimming takes 2 bases off V and 0 bases off J; junction bases not matched to a gene: 1. The V gene is TRBV4-1 and the J gene is TRBJ2-7, with 7 bases matching TRBD1. This receptor was obtained from a young woman with acute COVID-19. Source material: PBMCs or T cells enriched from blood (not recorded which). The CDR3 sequence is CASSQRDSSYEQYF. The DNA sequence is given as TGCGCCAGCAGCCAAAGGGACAGCTCCTACGAGCAGTACTTC.